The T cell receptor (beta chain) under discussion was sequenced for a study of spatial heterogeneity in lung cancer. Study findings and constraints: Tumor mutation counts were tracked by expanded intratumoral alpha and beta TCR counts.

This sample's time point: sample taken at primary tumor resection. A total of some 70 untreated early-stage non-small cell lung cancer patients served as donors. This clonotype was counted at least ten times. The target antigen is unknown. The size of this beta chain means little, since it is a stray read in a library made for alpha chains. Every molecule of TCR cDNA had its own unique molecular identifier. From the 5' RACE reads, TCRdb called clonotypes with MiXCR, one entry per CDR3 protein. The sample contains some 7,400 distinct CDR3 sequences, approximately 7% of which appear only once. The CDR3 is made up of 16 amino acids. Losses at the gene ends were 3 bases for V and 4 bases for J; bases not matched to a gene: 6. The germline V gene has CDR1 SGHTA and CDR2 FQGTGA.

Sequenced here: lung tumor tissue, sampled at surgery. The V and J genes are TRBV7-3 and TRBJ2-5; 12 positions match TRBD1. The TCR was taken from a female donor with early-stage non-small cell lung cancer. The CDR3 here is CASSFAGTGGLETQYF. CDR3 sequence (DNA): TGTGCCAGCAGCTTCGCCGGGACAGGGGGCCTAGAGACCCAGTACTTC.